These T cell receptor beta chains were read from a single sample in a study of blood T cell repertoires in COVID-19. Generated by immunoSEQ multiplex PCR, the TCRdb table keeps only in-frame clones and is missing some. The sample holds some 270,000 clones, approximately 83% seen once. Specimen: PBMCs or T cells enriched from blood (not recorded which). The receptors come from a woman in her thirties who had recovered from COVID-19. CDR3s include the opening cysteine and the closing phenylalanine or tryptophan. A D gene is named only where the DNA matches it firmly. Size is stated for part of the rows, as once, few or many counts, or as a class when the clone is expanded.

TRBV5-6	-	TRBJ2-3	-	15	TGTGCCAGCAGCTTAGGGGAAGTGGGCACAGATACGCAGTATTTT	CASSLGEVGTDTQYF
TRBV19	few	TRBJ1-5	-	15	TGTGCCAGTAGTTCCCGCGGTAATAGCAATCAGCCCCAGCATTTT	CASSSRGNSNQPQHF
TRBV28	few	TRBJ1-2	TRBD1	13	TGTGCCAGCAGCCCGGGACAGGGAAATGGCTACACCTTC	CASSPGQGNGYTF
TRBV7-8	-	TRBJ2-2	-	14	TGTGCTTCGGAGGGGCGATCGAACACCGGGGAGCTGTTTTTT	CASEGRSNTGELFF
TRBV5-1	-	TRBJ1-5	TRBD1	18	TGCGCCAGCAGCCAAACTCCCCAGGGGGCGGGAGGCAATCAGCCCCAGCATTTT	CASSQTPQGAGGNQPQHF
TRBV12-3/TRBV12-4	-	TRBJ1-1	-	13	TGTGCCAGCAGTTTTGAGGAGTACACTGAAGCTTTCTTT	CASSFEEYTEAFF
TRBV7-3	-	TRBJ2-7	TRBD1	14	TGTGCCAGCAGCTCTTTGGACAGGTCGGCCGAGCAGTACTTC	CASSSLDRSAEQYF
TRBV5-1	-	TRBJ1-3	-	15	TGCGCCAGCAGCTTGGTTCCCGAGACTGGAAACACCATATATTTT	CASSLVPETGNTIYF
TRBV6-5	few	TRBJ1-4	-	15	TGTGCCAGCAGTTACATTAGGGGAACTAATGAAAAACTGTTTTTT	CASSYIRGTNEKLFF
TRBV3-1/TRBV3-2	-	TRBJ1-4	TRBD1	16	TGTGCCAGCAGCCAGACAATACAGGGGGTATATGAAAAACTGTTTTTT	CASSQTIQGVYEKLFF
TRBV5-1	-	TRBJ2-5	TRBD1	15	TGCGCCAGCAGCGGGACAGGGGGGAAGGAAGAGACCCAGTACTTC	CASSGTGGKEETQYF
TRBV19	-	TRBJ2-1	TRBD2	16	TGTGCCAGTAGTACCCCGCCGGGACTAGTGAGGGATGAGCAGTTCTTC	CASSTPPGLVRDEQFF
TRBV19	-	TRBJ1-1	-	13	TGTGCCAGTACGGGGGAGTTGAACACTGAAGCTTTCTTT	CASTGELNTEAFF
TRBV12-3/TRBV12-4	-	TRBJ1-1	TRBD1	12	TGTGCCAGACAGGGGGTGATCACTGAAGCTTTCTTT	CARQGVITEAFF
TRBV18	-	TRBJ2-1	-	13	TGTGCCAGCTCACCACCTCAGGTGGGTGAGCAGTTCTTC	CASSPPQVGEQFF
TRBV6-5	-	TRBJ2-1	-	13	TGTGCCAGCAGTTACTCCCACAGTTCTTCGGAGTTCTTC	CASSYSHSSSEFF
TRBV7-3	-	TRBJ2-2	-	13	TGTGCCAGCAGCTTGACACAGGGCGTGGAGCTGTTTTTT	CASSLTQGVELFF
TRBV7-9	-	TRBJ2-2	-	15	TGTGCCAGCAGCCCAGGGCGTCAGAACACCGGGGAGCTGTTTTTT	CASSPGRQNTGELFF
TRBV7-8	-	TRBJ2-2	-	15	TGTGCCAGCAGCTTACGAGCGGCGAACACCGGGGAGCTGTTTTTT	CASSLRAANTGELFF
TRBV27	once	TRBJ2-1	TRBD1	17	TGTGCCAGCAGTTTACCTTCAGGGGGCGCAGGGTACAATGAGCAGTTCTTC	CASSLPSGGAGYNEQFF
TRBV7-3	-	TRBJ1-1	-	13	TGTGCCAGCAGCTTAGGACATAACACTGAAGCTTTCTTT	CASSLGHNTEAFF
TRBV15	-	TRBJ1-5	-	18	TGTGCCACCAGAGGGGTTCCCAACGGACAGTACCCTTATCAGCCCCAGCATTTT	CATRGVPNGQYPYQPQHF
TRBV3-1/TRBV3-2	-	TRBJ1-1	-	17	TGTGCCAGCAGCCACCAAGGGACGCGGGAGAGGAGCACTGAAGCTTTCTTT	CASSHQGTRERSTEAFF
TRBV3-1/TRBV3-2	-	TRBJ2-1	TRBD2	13	TGTGCCAGCAGCCGTAGCGGGAGTAATGAGCAGTTCTTC	CASSRSGSNEQFF
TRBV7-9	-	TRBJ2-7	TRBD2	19	TGTGCCAGCAGTTCAGCCACTAGCGGCCCCCGGTCCAGTCGCTACGAGCAGTACTTC	CASSSATSGPRSSRYEQYF